The 29 T cell receptor beta chains presented below share a single source sample, sequenced in a study of blood T cell repertoires in COVID-19. Assay used: immunoSEQ multiplex PCR; TCRdb lists only in-frame clones, some missing. The sample carries 250,000 to 300,000 clones, around 93% recorded once. Source material: PBMCs or T cells enriched from blood (not recorded which). The receptors were gathered from a human donor in a cohort exposed to, infected with or recovered from COVID-19 (not recorded which). The donor label of this sample is uncertain.

The chain links TRBV7-9 to TRBJ1-1; D ambiguous. The CDR3 has 14 residues. V lost 4 bases and J 0 bases, leaving 9 bases between the germline ends. The germline gives CDR1 SEHNR, CDR2 FQNEAQ (reference sequence). CDR3 DNA sequence: TGTGCCAGCAGCTCTCGGCAGGTGAACACTGAAGCTTTCTTT. It encodes CASSSRQVNTEAFF.

The gene calls are TRBV6-5 and TRBJ1-2, with a tentative D call TRBD1 (5 bases). The V and J ends lost 6 bases and 11 bases respectively, with 13 bases between them. The CDR3 runs to 11 residues. Germline loops: CDR1 MNHEY, CDR2 SVGAGI. This chain's CDR3 is CASRKEGVYTF. CDR3 bases: TGTGCCAGCAGAAAGGAAGGGGTGTACACCTTC.

This rearrangement joins TRBV7-2 to TRBJ2-2; possibly TRBD2 for D (6 bases). The V and J ends lost 3 bases and 1 base respectively, with 9 bases between them. This CDR3 is 15 amino acids long. The V gene's germline CDR1 is SGHTA and CDR2 FQGNSA. CDR3 residues: CASSFMGGNTGELFF. CDR3 DNA sequence: TGTGCCAGCAGCTTCATGGGGGGGAACACCGGGGAGCTGTTTTTT. The full variable domain, with the rest looked up from reference TRBV7-2 and TRBJ2-2, is GAGVSQSPSNKVTEKGKDVELRCDPISGHTALYWYRQSLGQGLEFLIYFQGNSAPDKSGLPSDRFSAERTGGSVSTLTIQRTQQEDSAVYLCASSFMGGNTGELFFGEGSRLTVL.

This chain uses TRBV6-2 or TRBV6-3 with TRBJ1-4; weak D call: TRBD1 (6 bases). The germline V gene has CDR1 MNHEY and CDR2 SVGEGT. The V gene lost 6 bases and the J gene lost 4 bases, with 12 bases spanning the gap. This CDR3 has 14 amino acids. The CDR3 spells CASSRTAFNEKLFF. The DNA for the CDR3 is TGTGCCAGCAGCCGGACAGCTTTTAATGAAAAACTGTTTTTT.

This chain links TRBV29-1 with TRBJ1-4; D gene unclear. The germline gives CDR1 SQVTM, CDR2 ANQGSEA. Trimming shortened V by 6 bases and J by 2 bases, and 7 bases separated the two germline ends. The CDR3 spans 12 residues. CDR3 sequence reads: CSVAGTNEKLFF. The CDR3 bases are TGCAGCGTGGCCGGGACTAATGAAAAACTGTTTTTT.

The rearrangement joins TRBV12-5 to TRBJ2-7, with D tentatively TRBD2 (5 bases). The CDR3 loop spans 18 amino acids. CDR1 and CDR2 from the germline V gene are LGHNT and FRNRAP. With 4 bases removed from V and 0 bases from J, the gap between germline ends came to 22 bases. CDR3 sequence: CASGWTAEGPLNSYEQYF. Written as DNA, the CDR3 is TGTGCTAGTGGTTGGACTGCCGAGGGCCCACTTAACTCCTACGAGCAGTACTTC.

CDR3 amino acids: CASRGHDSGNTIYF. The CDR3 region has the DNA TGTGCCAGCAGAGGACATGACTCTGGAAACACCATATATTTT. The chain combines TRBV2 with TRBJ1-3, with D possibly matching TRBD1 (5 bases). Germline V gene sequence: CDR1 SNHLY, CDR2 FYNNEI. The CDR3 totals 14 residues. The V end lost 6 bases, the J end lost 0 bases, and 9 bases lay between the germline ends.

The V call is TRBV9, the J call TRBJ2-3; TRBD1 agrees at 12 bases. CDR1 is SGDLS, CDR2 YYNGEE, per germline. J gave up 2 bases and V 4 bases, and 5 bases lay outside the gene matches. The CDR3 sequence is 16 residues long. The CDR3 nucleotides read TGTGCCAGCAGCTCTGGGACAGGGGGCGTCACAGATACGCAGTATTTT. Protein sequence: CASSSGTGGVTDTQYF.

This chain joins TRBV7-3 and TRBJ2-2; the match to TRBD2 covers 9 bases. This CDR3 has 16 amino acids. CDR1 SGHTA and CDR2 FQGTGA come from the germline V gene. The trim removed 2 bases at V and 5 bases at J, leaving 6 bases unmatched. The CDR3 DNA sequence: TGTGCCAGCAGCTTAGGGAGTCTAGCGGGGACCGGGGAGCTGTTTTTT. The encoded protein is CASSLGSLAGTGELFF.

The V gene is TRBV4-1, the J gene TRBJ1-2; 9 positions match TRBD1. With 4 bases clipped from V and 8 bases from J, the junction kept 17 bases outside the gene matches. Germline CDR1 and CDR2: MGHRA and YSYEKL. This CDR3 comprises 17 residues. The CDR3 region has the DNA TGCGCCAGCAGCCCTTGGGTAGTTTCGGGACAGGGAGGGGGCTACACCTTC. This encodes CASSPWVVSGQGGGYTF.

The chain combines TRBV21-1 with TRBJ2-1; the table's D call, TRBD2, was not checked against the DNA. TRBV21-1 is a pseudogene segment. CDR3 length: 16 residues. CDR3 DNA: TGTGCCAGCAGCAAAATGACTAGCGGGGGGTACAATGAGCAGTTCTTC. It specifies CASSKMTSGGYNEQFF.

The DNA for the CDR3 is TGCGCCAGCAGCACCGGACAGGGTGGGCTAGGTGCTGAAGCTTTCTTT. Protein: CASSTGQGGLGAEAFF. The chain recombines TRBV5-1 with TRBJ1-1; TRBD1 aligns across 8 bases. The CDR3 sequence is 16 residues long. V shed 4 bases and J 6 bases; nucleotides not matched to a gene: 14. Per germline, CDR1 SGHRS and CDR2 YFSETQ.

V gene TRBV27 combines with J gene TRBJ1-1, with 7 bases that match TRBD1. J was trimmed by 3 bases and V by 9 bases; bases with no gene match: 10. Germline V gives CDR1 MNHEY, CDR2 SMNVEV (reference sequence). The CDR3 totals 14 residues. The CDR3 DNA reads as TGTGCCAGTTTCTACAGGGGACGAGACACTGAAGCTTTCTTT. It codes for CASFYRGRDTEAFF.

This sequence joins TRBV5-1 and TRBJ2-7; 8 bases are shared with TRBD1. Germline CDR1 is SGHRS and CDR2 is YFSETQ. J lost 5 bases, V lost 3 bases, and 7 bases had no gene match. This CDR3 contains 14 residues. In DNA form, the CDR3 reads TGCGCCAGCAGCTGGACAGGGACGGACCACGAGCAGTACTTC. Protein: CASSWTGTDHEQYF.

The chain is built from TRBV9 and TRBJ2-2; TRBD2 aligns across 9 bases. The junction had 20 bases not matched to a gene; V was cut back by 7 bases and J by 7 bases. CDR3 length: 18 residues. CDR1 SGDLS and CDR2 YYNGEE come from the germline V gene. The CDR3 sequence: CASGRGVAGATGGGELFF. In nucleotides, the CDR3 is TGTGCCAGCGGACGCGGGGTAGCGGGGGCCACGGGTGGCGGGGAGCTGTTTTTT. Full variable domain (outside the CDR3, taken from reference TRBV9 and TRBJ2-2): DSGVTQTPKHLITATGQRVTLRCSPRSGDLSVYWYQQSLDQGLQFLIQYYNGEERAKGNILERFSAQQFPDLHSELNLSSLELGDSALYFCASGRGVAGATGGGELFFGEGSRLTVL.

The chain couples TRBV6-1 to TRBJ2-3; D remains ambiguous. CDR3 length: 14 amino acids. Germline CDR1 MNHNS, CDR2 SASEGT. Trimming shortened V by 1 base and J by 1 base, and 6 bases separated the two germline ends. CDR3 nucleotides: TGTGCCAGCAGTGAAGAACGGGGCACAGATACGCAGTATTTT. Translation gives CASSEERGTDTQYF.

The chain is built from TRBV29-1 and TRBJ1-1; D not resolved. The CDR3 spans 11 residues. Looked up from germline, CDR1 is SQVTM and CDR2 is ANQGSEA. V was clipped by 3 bases and J by 5 bases, with 7 bases between them. The CDR3 region is CSVDFRTEAFF. The CDR3 bases are TGCAGCGTTGACTTCAGGACTGAAGCTTTCTTT.

The gene calls are TRBV7-9 and TRBJ1-2; 8 positions agree with TRBD1. The junction had 11 bases not matched to a gene; V was cut back by 3 bases and J by 8 bases. The germline gives CDR1 SEHNR, CDR2 FQNEAQ (reference sequence). The CDR3 is 15 residues long. CDR3 in DNA: TGTGCCAGCAGCTTTCTCCAGGGGGCGGTACAGGGCTACACCTTC. This codes for CASSFLQGAVQGYTF.

V is TRBV2 and J is TRBJ1-5, with D perhaps TRBD1 (6 bases). Trimming cost V 7 bases and J 7 bases, with 14 bases left between them. This CDR3 comprises 13 residues. The V gene's germline CDR1 is SNHLY and CDR2 FYNNEI. CDR3 DNA sequence: TGTGCCAGCACTCAGGGGACCCCCCAGCCCCAGCATTTT. As protein: CASTQGTPQPQHF.

This clone was counted between two and nine times. J is TRBJ2-2 and V is TRBV30; 8 nucleotides agree with TRBD2. V lost 7 bases to trimming and J lost 5 bases; unmatched junction nucleotides: 12. CDR1 and CDR2 from the germline V gene are GTSNPN and SVGIG (reference sequence). The CDR3 length is 15 residues. The DNA of the CDR3 is TGTGCCTCCGACCAGGGACTAGGGAGGACCGGGGAGCTGTTTTTT. This gives the protein CASDQGLGRTGELFF.

With respect to this clone: Distinct nucleotide sequences in the sample also encode this CDR3. The rearrangement uses TRBV10-3 and TRBJ2-7, with D hard to call. This CDR3 contains 11 residues. Trimming stripped 6 bases from V and 2 bases from J, with 5 bases between. Germline CDR1 reads ENHRY; CDR2 reads SYGVKD. The CDR3 spells CAISSAYEQYF. The CDR3 DNA reads TGTGCCATCAGCTCGGCCTACGAGCAGTACTTC.

The chain joins TRBV4-2 to TRBJ2-5; a weak D match, TRBD1 (6 bases). The CDR3 is made up of 14 amino acids. The ends were cut back, 0 bases at V and 1 base at J, with 6 bases in the middle. The V gene's germline CDR1 is LGHNA and CDR2 YNFKEQ. As DNA, the CDR3 is TGTGCCAGCAGCCAAGACAGGGGCCAAGAGACCCAGTACTTC. Amino acids: CASSQDRGQETQYF.

The V gene is TRBV15, the J gene TRBJ2-1; TRBD2 might be the D (5 bases). The germline gives CDR1 LNHNV, CDR2 YYDKDF (reference sequence). This CDR3 is 15 amino acids long. With 0 bases removed from V and 6 bases from J, the gap between germline ends came to 12 bases. CDR3 bases: TGTGCCACCAGCAGAGATCTAGCCTTGGGCAATGAGCAGTTCTTC. It translates to CATSRDLALGNEQFF.

The chain has TRBV19 and TRBJ2-2; no definite D call. The CDR3 extends over 12 amino acids. CDR1 LNHDA and CDR2 SQIVND come from the germline V gene (reference sequence). The V end lost 3 bases, the J end lost 5 bases, and 4 bases lay between the germline ends. CDR3 coding DNA: TGTGCCAGTAGTATTATAACCGGGGAGCTGTTTTTT. Its protein is CASSIITGELFF. Based on the CDR3 plus reference TRBV19 and TRBJ2-2, the full variable domain is DGGITQSPKYLFRKEGQNVTLSCEQNLNHDAMYWYRQDPGQGLRLIYYSQIVNDFQKGDIAEGYSVSREKKESFPLTVTSAQKNPTAFYLCASSIITGELFFGEGSRLTVL.

CDR3 in amino acids: CAIGTGVGTEAFF. CDR3 DNA sequence: TGTGCCATTGGGACAGGGGTGGGCACTGAAGCTTTCTTT. The V and J genes are TRBV10-3 and TRBJ1-1, with 10 bases matching TRBD1. In germline, CDR1 is ENHRY, CDR2 SYGVKD. Unmatched junction bases numbered 5, after V lost 9 bases and J lost 4 bases. CDR3 length: 13 amino acids.

The V call is TRBV30, the J call TRBJ2-3; tentative D call: TRBD1 (6 bases). The V and J ends lost 3 bases and 0 bases respectively, with 10 bases between them. The CDR3 extends over 14 amino acids. CDR1 and CDR2 (germline): GTSNPN, SVGIG (reference sequence). CDR3 sequence (DNA): TGTGCCTGGAGAGGGGACACTAGCACAGATACGCAGTATTTT. Protein sequence: CAWRGDTSTDTQYF. Full variable domain (remainder filled in from reference TRBV30 and TRBJ2-3): SQTIHQWPATLVQPVGSPLSLECTVEGTSNPNLYWYRQAAGRGLQLLFYSVGIGQISSEVPQNLSASRPQDRQFILSSKKLLLSDSGFYLCAWRGDTSTDTQYFGPGTRLTVL.

The rearrangement joins TRBV5-5 to TRBJ2-2; 9 bases are shared with TRBD1. The trim removed 4 bases at V and 9 bases at J, leaving 13 bases unmatched. The CDR3 consists of 16 residues. Germline CDR1 is SGHKS and CDR2 is YYEKEE (reference sequence). Written as DNA, the CDR3 is TGTGCCAGCAGCCCCCGGACAGGGGTTCGGGGGCGGGAGCTGTTTTTT. Encoded protein: CASSPRTGVRGRELFF.

The J gene is TRBJ2-5, the V gene TRBV4-2; TRBD2 matches at 8 bases. V dropped 0 bases and J dropped 4; count of bases not matched to a gene: 16. Germline-derived CDR1 and CDR2 are LGHNA and YNFKEQ. The CDR3 loop spans 19 amino acids. The DNA of the CDR3 is TGTGCCAGCAGCCAAGAGATAGCCTCGGGCGGGGGGCGGCGAGAGACCCAGTACTTC. It specifies CASSQEIASGGGRRETQYF.

This chain connects TRBV5-1 to TRBJ2-7, with 7 nucleotides matching TRBD2. The CDR3 runs 14 residues. The ends lost 1 base at V and 4 bases at J; junction bases unmatched: 5. Looked up from germline, CDR1 is SGHRS and CDR2 is YFSETQ. DNA of the CDR3: TGCGCCAGCAGCTTGAGACAAGCGGGATACGAGCAGTACTTC. Translation gives CASSLRQAGYEQYF.